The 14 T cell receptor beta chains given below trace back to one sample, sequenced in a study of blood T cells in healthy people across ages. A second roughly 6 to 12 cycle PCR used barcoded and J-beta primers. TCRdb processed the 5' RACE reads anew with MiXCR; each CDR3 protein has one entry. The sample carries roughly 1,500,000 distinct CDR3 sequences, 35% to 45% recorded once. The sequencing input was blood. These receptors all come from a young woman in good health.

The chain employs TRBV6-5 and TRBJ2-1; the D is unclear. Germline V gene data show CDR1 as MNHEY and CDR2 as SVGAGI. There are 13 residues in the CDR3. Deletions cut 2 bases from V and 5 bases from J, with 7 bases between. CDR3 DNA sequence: TGTGCCAGCAGTTACGGGCCCCACAATGAGCAGTTCTTC. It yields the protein CASSYGPHNEQFF.

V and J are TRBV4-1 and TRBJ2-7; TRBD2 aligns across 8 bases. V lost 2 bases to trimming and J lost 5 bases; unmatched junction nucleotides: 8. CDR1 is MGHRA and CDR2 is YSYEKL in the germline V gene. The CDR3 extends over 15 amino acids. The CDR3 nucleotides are TGCGCCAGCAGCCAACACGGACTAGCTCAGGACGAGCAGTACTTC. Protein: CASSQHGLAQDEQYF.

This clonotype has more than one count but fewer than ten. CDR3 in amino acids: CASSFKTENTEAFF. The CDR3 DNA is TGTGCCAGCAGCTTTAAGACAGAGAACACTGAAGCTTTCTTT. This chain uses TRBV7-9 with TRBJ1-1, with D maybe TRBD1 (5 bases). Germline V gives CDR1 SEHNR, CDR2 FQNEAQ (reference sequence). V was shortened by 3 bases and J by 1 base, with 9 bases between the two germline ends. This CDR3 is 14 amino acids long.

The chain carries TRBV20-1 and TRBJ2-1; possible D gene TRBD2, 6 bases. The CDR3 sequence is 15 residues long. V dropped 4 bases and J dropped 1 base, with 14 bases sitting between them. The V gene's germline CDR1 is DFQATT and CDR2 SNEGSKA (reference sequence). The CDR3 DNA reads TGCAGTGCTAACCGGCCCGCGGGGTCCTACAATGAGCAGTTCTTC. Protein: CSANRPAGSYNEQFF.

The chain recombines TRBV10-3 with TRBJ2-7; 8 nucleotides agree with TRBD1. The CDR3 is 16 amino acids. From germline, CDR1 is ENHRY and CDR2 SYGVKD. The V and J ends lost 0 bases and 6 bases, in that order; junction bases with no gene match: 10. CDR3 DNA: TGTGCCATCAGTGAGTCCCATAGGGACAGGAAGGCCGAGCAGTACTTC. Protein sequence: CAISESHRDRKAEQYF.

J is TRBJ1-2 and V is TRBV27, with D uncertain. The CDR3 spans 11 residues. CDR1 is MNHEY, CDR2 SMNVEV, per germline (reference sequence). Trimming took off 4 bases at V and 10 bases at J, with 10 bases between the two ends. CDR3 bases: TGTGCCAGCAGTTCCTACTCCTCCTACACCTTC. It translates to CASSSYSSYTF.

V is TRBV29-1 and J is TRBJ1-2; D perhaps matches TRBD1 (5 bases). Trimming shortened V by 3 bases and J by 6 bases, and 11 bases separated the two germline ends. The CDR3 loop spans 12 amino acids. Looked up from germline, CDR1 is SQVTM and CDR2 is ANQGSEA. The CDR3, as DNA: TGCAGCGTTGATTCAGGGTCGAATGGCTACACCTTC. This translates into CSVDSGSNGYTF.

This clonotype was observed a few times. The CDR3 region is CSVEIANTYEQYF. CDR3 in DNA: TGCAGCGTTGAAATCGCGAACACCTACGAGCAGTACTTC. The rearrangement links TRBV29-1 to TRBJ2-7; D is ambiguous. The V end was cut by 2 bases, the J end by 2 bases, with 10 bases between. Germline V gene lookup returns CDR1 SQVTM and CDR2 ANQGSEA. The CDR3 contains 13 residues.

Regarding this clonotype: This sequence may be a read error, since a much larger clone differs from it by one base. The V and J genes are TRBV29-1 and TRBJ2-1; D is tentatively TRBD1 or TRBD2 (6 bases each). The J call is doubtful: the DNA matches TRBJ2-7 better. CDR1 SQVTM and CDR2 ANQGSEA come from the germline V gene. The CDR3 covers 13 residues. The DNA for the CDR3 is TGCAGCGGGGGGGCGGGGACGTACAATGAGCAGTACTTC. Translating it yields CSGGAGTYNEQYF.

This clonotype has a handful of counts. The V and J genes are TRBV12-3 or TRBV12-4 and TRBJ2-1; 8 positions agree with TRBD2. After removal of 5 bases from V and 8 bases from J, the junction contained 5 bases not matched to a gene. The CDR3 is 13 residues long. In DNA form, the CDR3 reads TGTGCCAGCAGTGTCAGGGGACTAGATGAGCAGTTCTTC. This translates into CASSVRGLDEQFF.

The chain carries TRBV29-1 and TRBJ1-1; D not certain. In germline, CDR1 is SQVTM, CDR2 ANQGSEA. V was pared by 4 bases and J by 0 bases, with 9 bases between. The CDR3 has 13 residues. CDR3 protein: CSVVSGMNTEAFF. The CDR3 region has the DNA TGCAGCGTTGTATCTGGGATGAACACTGAAGCTTTCTTT.

The CDR3 DNA sequence: TGTGCCAGCAGCCAAGATAGACTAGCGGGAATCTCCGAGCAGTACTTC. This gives the protein CASSQDRLAGISEQYF. The genes are TRBV3-1 and TRBJ2-7, with 11 nucleotides matching TRBD2. Germline CDR1 LGHDT, CDR2 YNNKEL (reference sequence). The CDR3 sequence is 16 residues long. After removal of 0 bases from V and 6 bases from J, the junction contained 7 bases not matched to a gene.

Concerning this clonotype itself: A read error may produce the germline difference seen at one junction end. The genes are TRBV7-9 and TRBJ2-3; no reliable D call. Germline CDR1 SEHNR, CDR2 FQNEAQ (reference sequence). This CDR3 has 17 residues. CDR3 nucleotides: TGCGCCAGCAGCTCCCACCCACTGCAACTCGAGCCGGATACGCAGTATTTT. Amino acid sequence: CASSSHPLQLEPDTQYF. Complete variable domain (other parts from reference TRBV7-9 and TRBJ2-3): DTGVSQNPRHKITKRGQNVTFRCDPISEHNRLYWYRQTLGQGPEFLTYFQNEAQLEKSRLLSDRFSAERPKGSFSTLEIQRTEQGDSAMYLCASSSHPLQLEPDTQYFGPGTRLTVL.

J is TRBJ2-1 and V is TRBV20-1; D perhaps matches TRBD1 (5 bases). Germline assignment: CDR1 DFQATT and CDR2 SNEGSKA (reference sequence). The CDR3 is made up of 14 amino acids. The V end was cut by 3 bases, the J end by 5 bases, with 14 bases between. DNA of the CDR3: TGCAGTGCTAGGGATAGGGGCGCCAACAATGAGCAGTTCTTC. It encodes CSARDRGANNEQFF.